This T cell receptor beta chain was sequenced in a study of shared clonotypes between healthy human individuals. Study overall: Donors consisted of two women and three men between 18 and 49.

Overall study results and limits: The study drew on few donors, limiting represented genetic and exposure-history diversity. The researchers took only blood, and tissue repertoires probably look different.

Every one of the donors was a Caucasian adult that lived in Nashville, Tennessee. Sequencing was performed with immunoSEQ multiplex PCR; in TCRdb, only in-frame clones are kept and a portion is missing. The data show some 470,000 clones, around 78% seen once. Comments on this clone: Its matching antigen is unknown.

This clonotype was sampled from a woman in her forties in good health. Some clones in this sample may be carry-over from other donors' samples. Sequenced input: PBMCs.

Here the CDR3 DNA reads TGTGCCATCAGAGGGGACAGGTTGAATGAAAAACTGTTTTTT. This codes for CAIRGDRLNEKLFF. The rearrangement links TRBV10-3 to TRBJ1-4; 8 bases match TRBD1. The V and J ends lost 6 bases and 5 bases, in that order; junction bases with no gene match: 5. Germline CDR1 reads ENHRY; CDR2 reads SYGVKD. The CDR3 is 14 residues long.